The clone carrying this TCR beta chain appeared many times. What it binds is unknown. The CDR3 runs 13 residues. Germline loops: CDR1 MDHEN, CDR2 SYDVKM. With 6 bases clipped from V and 8 bases from J, the junction kept 6 bases outside the gene matches. TCRdb called the reads again in MiXCR, with one record for every CDR3 protein. In the table there are 310,000 or so distinct CDR3 sequences, 17% of which are singletons. The data derive from a study of T cell repertoires in cytomegalovirus infection. The overall study: Indicated by public TCR beta signatures were CMV infection and matching HLA type. Notes on the study in general: Identification of carriers of CMV plus the relevant HLA was achieved through cumulative public TCR beta family frequency. The ex vivo response showed dominance by HLA-C-restricted CMV-specific TCR beta clonotypes.

The sequenced material came from PBMCs. The rearrangement uses TRBV28 and TRBJ2-1; 8 bases fit TRBD1. This sequence originates from a human donor in good health (CMV status not recorded). Some clones in this sample may be carry-over from other donors' samples. The CDR3 DNA follows: TGTGCCAGCAGCGCAGCAGGGGGCGATGAGCAGTTCTTC. Its translation: CASSAAGGDEQFF. The variable domain in full, completed from reference TRBV28 and TRBJ2-1, reads DVKVTQSSRYLVKRTGEKVFLECVQDMDHENMFWYRQDPGLGLRLIYFSYDVKMKEKGDIPEGYSVSREKKERFSLILESASTNQTSMYLCASSAAGGDEQFFGPGTRLTVL.